This T cell receptor beta chain is from a study of blood T cells in healthy people across ages. General observations from the study: Among T cells, TCR beta diversity per million cells dropped roughly linearly as age rose.

This clonotype was counted only a few times. Its antigen is unidentified. Through a sample-barcoded 5' primer and a J-beta primer mix, a second PCR was run for about 6 to 11 cycles. Each of the cDNA molecules was tagged by a template-switch adaptor with 12 random nucleotides. TCRdb re-called the 5' RACE reads with MiXCR, one entry per CDR3 protein. The table records about 800,000 distinct CDR3 sequences, about 46% of them present only once. Germline CDR1 and CDR2: LNHDA and SQIVND (reference sequence). This CDR3 spans 13 amino acids. Healthy Caucasian individuals from Russia aged roughly 6 to 90 served as donors. Per sample, extraction of total RNA gave at least 5 micrograms in every case.

Sequences were obtained from blood. This sequence was found in a man older than 75 in good health. The chain uses TRBV19 and TRBJ2-7; possibly TRBD1 for D (5 bases). The last part of the DNA fits TRBJ2-5 better; the J call may be wrong. CDR3 nucleotide sequence: TGTGCCAGTAGGAGCAGGGCTGGGGAGACCCAGTACTTC. It yields the protein CASRSRAGETQYF.